The 10 T cell receptor beta chains below come from one sample, sequenced in a study of blood T cell repertoires in COVID-19. TCRdb's copy holds only in-frame clones and misses some; the assay was immunoSEQ multiplex PCR. This sample has 300,000 to 500,000 clones, with roughly 88% found just once. Source material: PBMCs or T cells enriched from blood (not recorded which). All receptors derive from a woman under 40 with acute COVID-19.

This clone was seen just once. The chain uses TRBV9 and TRBJ2-3; a possible D gene is TRBD1 (8 bases). The CDR3 contains 17 residues. Between the trimmed V and J ends, which lost 7 bases and 4 bases, there was a span of 25 bases. Germline loops: CDR1 SGDLS, CDR2 YYNGEE. The CDR3 DNA is TGTGCCAGCTCCTTGGGGGGGGGACAGGCCAGGTCAGATACGCAGTATTTT. This sequence encodes CASSLGGGQARSDTQYF. Filled out from reference TRBV9 and TRBJ2-3, the complete variable domain reads DSGVTQTPKHLITATGQRVTLRCSPRSGDLSVYWYQQSLDQGLQFLIQYYNGEERAKGNILERFSAQQFPDLHSELNLSSLELGDSALYFCASSLGGGQARSDTQYFGPGTRLTVL.

The J gene is TRBJ2-3, the V gene TRBV28, with 8 bases that match TRBD2. Germline CDR1 reads MDHEN; CDR2 reads SYDVKM. J was trimmed by 1 base and V by 6 bases; bases with no gene match: 15. This CDR3 is 18 amino acids long. CDR3 sequence: CASSPSAGGIGRTDTQYF. CDR3 in DNA: TGTGCCAGCAGCCCCTCCGCGGGGGGTATAGGACGCACAGATACGCAGTATTTT.

The V call is TRBV5-5, the J call TRBJ1-6; D not resolved. Germline V gives CDR1 SGHKS, CDR2 YYEKEE (reference sequence). This CDR3 is 18 amino acids long. Trimming pared 1 base from V and 0 bases from J, leaving 14 bases between. As DNA, the CDR3 is TGTGCCAGCAGCTTGTACGCCTTAACGAGCTCCTATAATTCACCCCTCCACTTT. Amino acid sequence: CASSLYALTSSYNSPLHF.

This clone was counted only a few times. The chain couples TRBV9 to TRBJ1-6; D unresolved. This CDR3 spans 14 amino acids. Germline V gene sequence: CDR1 SGDLS, CDR2 YYNGEE. V dropped 3 bases and J dropped 7 bases, with 11 bases sitting between them. The chain's CDR3 is CASSERLINSPLHF. CDR3 DNA: TGTGCCAGCAGCGAGCGGTTGATCAATTCACCCCTCCACTTT.

The chain carries TRBV18 and TRBJ1-5; D gene uncertain. V was clipped by 0 bases and J by 1 base, with 4 bases between them. Germline CDR1 is KGHSH and CDR2 is LQKENI. The CDR3 runs to 14 residues. CDR3 DNA sequence: TGTGCCAGCTCACCACCGGGCAGCAATCAGCCCCAGCATTTT. Protein sequence: CASSPPGSNQPQHF.

As for this clone: Distinct nucleotide sequences in the sample also encode this CDR3. The rearrangement joins TRBV2 to TRBJ1-1; D is possibly TRBD1 (5 bases). Germline-derived CDR1 and CDR2 are SNHLY and FYNNEI. The CDR3 has 13 amino acids. V lost 4 bases to trimming and J lost 4 bases, with 10 bases between them. The CDR3 DNA reads as TGTGCCAGCAGTGGGCAGGGAGGCACTGAAGCTTTCTTT. Protein product: CASSGQGGTEAFF.

This chain links TRBV10-2 with TRBJ2-3; D remains unclear. Germline V gene lookup returns CDR1 WSHSY and CDR2 SAAADI. Trimming removed 0 bases at V and 6 bases at J, with 7 bases between. The CDR3 spans 13 residues. The CDR3 loop is CASSESALDTQYF. For the CDR3, the DNA is TGCGCCAGCAGTGAGTCGGCTCTTGATACGCAGTATTTT.

V gene TRBV11-2 combines with J gene TRBJ1-1; unclear D gene. With 4 bases removed from V and 4 bases from J, the gap between germline ends came to 10 bases. Germline V gene lookup returns CDR1 SGHAT and CDR2 FQNNGV. This CDR3 contains 13 residues. CDR3: CASSSGDGTEAFF. The CDR3 DNA reads as TGTGCCAGCAGCTCCGGGGATGGCACTGAAGCTTTCTTT.

The rearrangement uses TRBV13 and TRBJ1-2; TRBD1 might be the D (6 bases). The CDR3 contains 13 residues. Germline V gene sequence: CDR1 PRHDT, CDR2 FYEKMQ (reference sequence). V lost 3 bases to trimming and J lost 8 bases, with 13 bases between them. For the CDR3, the DNA is TGTGCCAGCAGCTTTACAGGGTTTCGGGGCTACACCTTC. Its protein product is CASSFTGFRGYTF.

CDR3 in DNA: TGTGCCAGCAGCTTTGGACTAGCGGGGGTGGGCGGGGAGCTGTTTTTT. Encoded protein: CASSFGLAGVGGELFF. The genes are TRBV9 and TRBJ2-2; 13 bases agree with TRBD2. Germline V lookup: CDR1 SGDLS, CDR2 YYNGEE. This CDR3 has 16 residues. J gave up 7 bases and V 4 bases, and 7 bases lay outside the gene matches.